This is a list of T cell receptor beta chains from one sample in a study of blood T cell repertoires in COVID-19. The repertoire was sequenced with immunoSEQ multiplex PCR; TCRdb's copy has only in-frame clones and lacks some. The table lists approximately 300,000 clones, 70% to 90% of them singletons. The sequenced sample consisted of PBMCs or T cells enriched from blood (not recorded which). These receptors all stem from a woman in her 30s who had recovered from COVID-19. Each CDR3 is given without its conserved first and last residue. Fields, in order: V gene, J gene, clone size, CDR3 protein. Part of the rows lack a size; the others show once, few, many or a class for expanded clones.

v_call: TRBV5-4
j_call: TRBJ2-7
clone_size: -
cdr3_aa: ASSSGGPAGLHEQY

v_call: TRBV4-2
j_call: TRBJ1-3
clone_size: -
cdr3_aa: ASSQDRGMISSGNTIY

v_call: TRBV29-1
j_call: TRBJ1-1
clone_size: -
cdr3_aa: SVARARGAF

v_call: TRBV4-1
j_call: TRBJ1-6
clone_size: -
cdr3_aa: ASSLQGNNSPLH

v_call: TRBV6-5
j_call: TRBJ1-6
clone_size: few
cdr3_aa: ASSYTRSSGSPLH

v_call: TRBV7-9
j_call: TRBJ2-7
clone_size: -
cdr3_aa: ASRSTGGPYEQY

v_call: TRBV11-2
j_call: TRBJ2-7
clone_size: -
cdr3_aa: ASSLDRQYSYEQY

v_call: TRBV6-5
j_call: TRBJ1-6
clone_size: once
cdr3_aa: ASRAGNSPLH

v_call: TRBV21-1
j_call: TRBJ1-5
clone_size: -
cdr3_aa: ASRSLNRGYGNQPQH

v_call: TRBV7-9
j_call: TRBJ1-2
clone_size: -
cdr3_aa: ASSLEPTGFGGYT

v_call: TRBV11-3
j_call: TRBJ2-3
clone_size: -
cdr3_aa: ASSAGPLPGTQY

v_call: TRBV19
j_call: TRBJ1-2
clone_size: -
cdr3_aa: ASSRGTAINYGYT

v_call: TRBV2
j_call: TRBJ1-1
clone_size: -
cdr3_aa: ASSLAGQGLTEAF

v_call: TRBV30
j_call: TRBJ1-6
clone_size: once
cdr3_aa: AWSLTGRNSPLH

v_call: TRBV19
j_call: TRBJ1-2
clone_size: once
cdr3_aa: ASSIALRSGYT

v_call: TRBV10-2
j_call: TRBJ1-4
clone_size: -
cdr3_aa: ASSERQVVGTGPEKLF

v_call: TRBV6-1
j_call: TRBJ1-4
clone_size: -
cdr3_aa: ASSEFQATANEKLF

v_call: TRBV5-4
j_call: TRBJ2-5
clone_size: -
cdr3_aa: ASSQKWQGQETQY

v_call: TRBV5-1
j_call: TRBJ1-2
clone_size: -
cdr3_aa: ASSLESGGSYGYT

v_call: TRBV5-1
j_call: TRBJ1-2
clone_size: -
cdr3_aa: ASSLNSPYGYT

v_call: TRBV9
j_call: TRBJ1-2
clone_size: -
cdr3_aa: ASSAATWGGGYGYT

v_call: TRBV6-6
j_call: TRBJ1-2
clone_size: -
cdr3_aa: ASSPRDSLSYGYT

v_call: TRBV6-4
j_call: TRBJ1-2
clone_size: -
cdr3_aa: ASSVRTGASYGYT

v_call: TRBV15
j_call: TRBJ1-1
clone_size: -
cdr3_aa: ATSTRPQGLNTEAF

v_call: TRBV11-2
j_call: TRBJ1-2
clone_size: -
cdr3_aa: ASSSSLISYT

v_call: TRBV6-5
j_call: TRBJ2-3
clone_size: -
cdr3_aa: ASRFSGGATDTQY

v_call: TRBV6-5
j_call: TRBJ1-1
clone_size: -
cdr3_aa: ASSYRGVIEAF

v_call: TRBV6-5
j_call: TRBJ2-5
clone_size: -
cdr3_aa: ASRRDGRYQETQY

v_call: TRBV4-2
j_call: TRBJ1-3
clone_size: -
cdr3_aa: ASSQPGGISGNTIY

v_call: TRBV5-1
j_call: TRBJ1-4
clone_size: -
cdr3_aa: ASSLLPPAGQNEKLF

v_call: TRBV5-1
j_call: TRBJ1-1
clone_size: -
cdr3_aa: ASSLAGQGANTEAF

v_call: TRBV6-2/TRBV6-3
j_call: TRBJ1-1
clone_size: -
cdr3_aa: ASNPSGGNTEAF

v_call: TRBV7-9
j_call: TRBJ2-5
clone_size: -
cdr3_aa: ASSPLRSLAGGETQY

v_call: TRBV7-2
j_call: TRBJ1-2
clone_size: -
cdr3_aa: ASSLESVRGGYT

v_call: TRBV9
j_call: TRBJ1-1
clone_size: -
cdr3_aa: ASSVSISAAEGTEAF

v_call: TRBV7-3
j_call: TRBJ2-1
clone_size: -
cdr3_aa: ASSPDPEGEQF

v_call: TRBV4-1
j_call: TRBJ1-1
clone_size: -
cdr3_aa: ASSQASGISNTEAF

v_call: TRBV5-5
j_call: TRBJ1-2
clone_size: -
cdr3_aa: ASSLNGRQGGYGYT